These 29 T cell receptor beta chains were sequenced from one sample in a study of type 1 regulatory T cells. TCRdb ran MiXCR on the reads and lists one entry per CDR3 protein. Of 88,000 or so distinct CDR3 sequences detected, around 30% appear once; the ten largest clones hold less than 2.5%. The sample comprised CD4+ T cells, either the whole sample or a sorted fraction (not recorded which). The source is a human donor in good health.

The genes are TRBV20-1 and TRBJ2-2, with D possibly matching TRBD1 (6 bases). The V end was cut by 5 bases, the J end by 1 base, with 8 bases between. The CDR3 totals 13 residues. The germline V gene encodes CDR1 DFQATT and CDR2 SNEGSKA (reference sequence). CDR3 amino acids: CSASQGNTGELFF. The CDR3 bases are TGCAGTGCTTCACAGGGGAACACCGGGGAGCTGTTTTTT.

V and J are TRBV3-1 and TRBJ2-3, with D possibly TRBD2 on 6 matching bases. CDR3 length equals 14 residues. The germline V gene has CDR1 LGHDT and CDR2 YNNKEL (reference sequence). Between the trimmed V and J ends, which lost 0 bases and 6 bases, there was a span of 10 bases. CDR3 in amino acids: CASSQESRGDTQYF. The CDR3 bases are TGTGCCAGCAGCCAAGAAAGTCGGGGGGATACGCAGTATTTT.

In its sample, this clonotype was seen a few times. The chain couples TRBV28 to TRBJ2-4; possibly TRBD1 or TRBD2 for D (5 bases each). Germline V gene data show CDR1 as MDHEN and CDR2 as SYDVKM. Trimming left V 2 bases short and J 0 bases short, with 14 bases between. The CDR3 is 17 amino acids. The chain's CDR3 is CASSLDRGAVAKNIQYF. The CDR3 nucleotides are TGTGCCAGCAGTTTAGATCGGGGCGCGGTAGCCAAAAACATTCAGTACTTC. The full variable domain, its missing parts supplied by reference TRBV28 and TRBJ2-4, is DVKVTQSSRYLVKRTGEKVFLECVQDMDHENMFWYRQDPGLGLRLIYFSYDVKMKEKGDIPEGYSVSREKKERFSLILESASTNQTSMYLCASSLDRGAVAKNIQYFGAGTRLSVL.

J is TRBJ1-2 and V is TRBV5-1; TRBD1 matches at 7 bases. The ends lost 0 bases at V and 4 bases at J; junction bases unmatched: 12. The CDR3 length is 17 residues. CDR1 SGHRS and CDR2 YFSETQ come from the germline V gene. CDR3 in DNA: TGCGCCAGCAGCTTGGGGGGACAGACATCCTCTCGCTATGGCTACACCTTC. Amino acid sequence: CASSLGGQTSSRYGYTF.

The chain is built from TRBV4-2 and TRBJ2-7; 10 bases agree with TRBD2. V was clipped by 0 bases and J by 4 bases; unmatched bases: 18. There are 20 residues in the CDR3. Germline V gene lookup returns CDR1 LGHNA and CDR2 YNFKEQ. CDR3 amino acids: CASSQDWGSGSSGSEYEQYF. DNA of the CDR3: TGTGCCAGCAGCCAAGATTGGGGAAGCGGTTCTAGCGGGAGCGAGTACGAGCAGTACTTC.

This clonotype has just a few counts. The J gene is TRBJ2-7, the V gene TRBV12-3 or TRBV12-4, with a possible D match to TRBD1 (6 bases). V lost 7 bases to trimming and J lost 5 bases, with 15 bases between them. This CDR3 has 13 amino acids. CDR3 in DNA: TGTGCCAGCAAAGGGGGAAATGAAAACGAGCAGTACTTC. Translating it yields CASKGGNENEQYF.

The chain recombines TRBV5-1 with TRBJ2-2; D is ambiguous. With 0 bases removed from V and 2 bases from J, the gap between germline ends came to 11 bases. CDR3 length: 16 residues. Germline V gene data show CDR1 as SGHRS and CDR2 as YFSETQ. CDR3 DNA sequence: TGCGCCAGCAGCTTGGATATTCGCCCCAACACCGGGGAGCTGTTTTTT. This gives the protein CASSLDIRPNTGELFF.

This clonotype was observed at least ten times. The chain is built from TRBV20-1 and TRBJ2-3; no definite D call. The germline V gene encodes CDR1 DFQATT and CDR2 SNEGSKA (reference sequence). V lost 3 bases to trimming and J lost 5 bases, with 6 bases between them. This CDR3 is built from 11 residues. CDR3 DNA sequence: TGCAGTGCTAGGGCTGGAGATACGCAGTATTTT. It codes for CSARAGDTQYF.

This chain connects TRBV14 to TRBJ1-1; 7 bases are a match to TRBD1. This CDR3 has 16 amino acids. J gave up 5 bases and V 0 bases, and 9 bases lay outside the gene matches. Germline V gene lookup returns CDR1 SGHDN and CDR2 FVKESK. The DNA for the CDR3 is TGTGCCAGCAGCCAAGACTTGACAGGGCTCTCAACTGAAGCTTTCTTT. Amino acids: CASSQDLTGLSTEAFF. Full variable domain (rest looked up from reference TRBV14 and TRBJ1-1): EAGVTQFPSHSVIEKGQTVTLRCDPISGHDNLYWYRRVMGKEIKFLLHFVKESKQDESGMPNNRFLAERTGGTYSTLKVQPAELEDSGVYFCASSQDLTGLSTEAFFGQGTRLTVV.

This clonotype was counted only a few times. This chain uses TRBV20-1 with TRBJ2-1, with D unresolved. From germline, CDR1 is DFQATT and CDR2 SNEGSKA (reference sequence). CDR3 size: 15 residues. V was shortened by 6 bases and J by 6 bases, with 21 bases between the two germline ends. CDR3 amino acids: CSAPSPMAGSNEQFF. CDR3 sequence (DNA): TGCAGTGCCCCATCCCCCATGGCAGGTTCCAATGAGCAGTTCTTC.

This clonotype was counted between two and nine times. This chain joins TRBV6-5 and TRBJ2-1, with TRBD2 identical over 13 bases. The V and J ends lost 5 bases and 4 bases, in that order; junction bases with no gene match: 20. This CDR3 has 21 residues. Germline CDR1 reads MNHEY; CDR2 reads SVGAGI. CDR3 bases: TGTGCCAGCAGTCCTCTTGGACTAGCGGGAGCTGGGGTATTAGGATACAATGAGCAGTTCTTC. It codes for CASSPLGLAGAGVLGYNEQFF.

In its sample, this clonotype was seen a few times. The chain combines TRBV5-1 with TRBJ1-1; D not resolved. The CDR3 sequence is 11 residues long. V was pared by 5 bases and J by 2 bases, with 4 bases between. The germline gives CDR1 SGHRS, CDR2 YFSETQ. The CDR3 spells CASRDNTEAFF. The CDR3, as DNA: TGCGCCAGCAGAGATAACACTGAAGCTTTCTTT.

This chain connects TRBV3-1 to TRBJ2-3; no reliable D call. The germline V gene encodes CDR1 LGHDT and CDR2 YNNKEL (reference sequence). V was cut by 0 bases and J by 3 bases, with 4 bases left in between. The CDR3 is made up of 13 amino acids. This CDR3 is CASSQERTDTQYF. The DNA of the CDR3 is TGTGCCAGCAGCCAAGAACGGACAGATACGCAGTATTTT.

The gene calls are TRBV18 and TRBJ2-3, with 14 bases matching TRBD2. CDR1 is KGHSH and CDR2 is LQKENI in the germline V gene. This CDR3 comprises 19 residues. Trimming at V came to 0 bases and at J to 0 bases, leaving 5 bases not matched to a gene. CDR3 sequence (DNA): TGTGCCAGCTCACCACCCTCCCGGACTAGCGGGGGGAGCACAGATACGCAGTATTTT. Protein product: CASSPPSRTSGGSTDTQYF.

This clonotype was counted a few times. The CDR3 DNA is TGTGCCAGCAGCTTAGGGTCCGGGTTGCGGGGAGATACGCAGTATTTT. Protein: CASSLGSGLRGDTQYF. The rearrangement uses TRBV7-2 and TRBJ2-3; D possibly corresponds to TRBD2 (6 bases). This CDR3 region has 16 residues. The ends were cut back, 1 base at V and 5 bases at J, with 16 bases in the middle. CDR1 and CDR2 (germline): SGHTA, FQGNSA. The whole variable domain, remainder taken from reference TRBV7-2 and TRBJ2-3, is GAGVSQSPSNKVTEKGKDVELRCDPISGHTALYWYRQSLGQGLEFLIYFQGNSAPDKSGLPSDRFSAERTGGSVSTLTIQRTQQEDSAVYLCASSLGSGLRGDTQYFGPGTRLTVL.

The rearrangement uses TRBV19 and TRBJ1-5; no firm D call. Germline V gene data show CDR1 as LNHDA and CDR2 as SQIVND (reference sequence). V was shortened by 7 bases and J by 6 bases, with 13 bases between the two germline ends. The CDR3 covers 13 residues. In DNA, the CDR3 is TGTGCCAGTATGGAGGAAGGGCGTCAGCCCCAGCATTTT. The encoded protein is CASMEEGRQPQHF.

The chain combines TRBV5-1 with TRBJ1-3; 7 bases are a match to TRBD1. CDR1 SGHRS and CDR2 YFSETQ come from the germline V gene. The CDR3 covers 15 residues. The V segment lost 4 bases and the J segment 1 base; nucleotides outside the gene matches: 5. The CDR3, as DNA: TGCGCCAGCAGCCCGGAGACAGGGTCTGGAAACACCATATATTTT. Translated: CASSPETGSGNTIYF.

The chain couples TRBV7-2 to TRBJ2-7; TRBD2 aligns across 13 bases. The CDR3 is 18 amino acids. CDR1 and CDR2 from the germline V gene are SGHTA and FQGNSA. Unmatched junction bases numbered 7, after V lost 1 base and J lost 1 base. The CDR3 DNA reads as TGTGCCAGCAGCTTAGTCAGGACTAGCGGGAGTAAGTCCTACGAGCAGTACTTC. This translates into CASSLVRTSGSKSYEQYF.

Only a few counts were recorded for this clonotype. V gene TRBV12-3 or TRBV12-4 combines with J gene TRBJ1-6; 8 nucleotides match TRBD1. The J segment lost 2 bases and the V segment lost 8 bases, leaving 2 bases of the junction unmatched. This CDR3 contains 14 residues. CDR3 bases: TGTGCCAGCGCAGGGGGCGCCTATAATTCACCCCTCCACTTT. This gives the protein CASAGGAYNSPLHF.

This chain links TRBV5-4 with TRBJ2-7, with 9 bases lining up with TRBD2. The ends lost 4 bases at V and 7 bases at J; junction bases unmatched: 9. CDR1 is SGHNT and CDR2 is YYREEE in the germline V gene (reference sequence). The CDR3 is 14 amino acids. This chain's CDR3 is CASSGGGAFDEQYF. The CDR3 DNA is TGTGCCAGCAGCGGCGGGGGGGCCTTTGATGAGCAGTACTTC.

The gene calls are TRBV29-1 and TRBJ2-1, with a weak D call TRBD2 (5 bases). The ends were cut back, 3 bases at V and 7 bases at J, with 19 bases in the middle. Germline values: CDR1 SQVTM, CDR2 ANQGSEA. The CDR3 length is 15 residues. The CDR3 spells CSVDDDTGRRNEQFF. The CDR3 bases are TGCAGCGTTGATGATGACACGGGAAGAAGAAATGAGCAGTTCTTC.

The chain combines TRBV27 with TRBJ2-3, with 9 nucleotides matching TRBD2. J gave up 1 base and V 4 bases, and 12 bases lay outside the gene matches. The CDR3 covers 18 residues. The germline gives CDR1 MNHEY, CDR2 SMNVEV (reference sequence). For the CDR3, the DNA is TGTGCCAGCAGTTCCCGCTTCGGCGCTAGCGGGGGCACAGATACGCAGTATTTT. Translation gives CASSSRFGASGGTDTQYF.

The genes are TRBV12-3 or TRBV12-4 and TRBJ1-2, with unresolved D. The CDR3 contains 14 residues. With 7 bases removed from V and 4 bases from J, the gap between germline ends came to 16 bases. The CDR3 DNA sequence: TGTGCCAGCAAGCGGGAGAGGACCTCCTATGGCTACACCTTC. Encoded protein: CASKRERTSYGYTF.

This chain joins TRBV14 and TRBJ2-7, with a possible D match to TRBD2 (6 bases). The CDR3 contains 14 residues. Trimming removed 5 bases at V and 4 bases at J, with 15 bases between. Germline assignment: CDR1 SGHDN and CDR2 FVKESK. The DNA for the CDR3 is TGTGCCAGCAGCGCTGAGGGCGGGAAATACGAGCAGTACTTC. It encodes CASSAEGGKYEQYF.

This clonotype has a handful of counts. The chain employs TRBV7-2 and TRBJ2-1; 12 bases match TRBD2. V lost 9 bases, J lost 8 bases, and 11 bases stayed unmatched. There are 15 residues in the CDR3. From germline, CDR1 is SGHTA and CDR2 FQGNSA. The CDR3 sequence is CASRPASGREDEQFF. The CDR3 nucleotides read TGTGCCAGTCGCCCGGCTAGCGGGAGGGAGGATGAGCAGTTCTTC.

This clonotype has only a few counts. J is TRBJ2-7 and V is TRBV20-1; either TRBD1 or TRBD2 may fit D (5 bases each). V lost 1 base to trimming and J lost 3 bases, with 13 bases between them. The CDR3 loop spans 14 amino acids. CDR1 and CDR2 (germline): DFQATT, SNEGSKA (reference sequence). CDR3 in amino acids: CSARGLRGRYEQYF. CDR3 DNA: TGCAGTGCTAGAGGGCTCCGGGGCCGCTACGAGCAGTACTTC.

This chain connects TRBV20-1 to TRBJ2-1; possibly TRBD1 or TRBD2 for D (5 bases each). Trimming took off 0 bases at V and 6 bases at J, with 18 bases between the two ends. The length of the CDR3 is 16 residues. Germline V gene lookup returns CDR1 DFQATT and CDR2 SNEGSKA (reference sequence). The CDR3 spells CSAREVPRPGGNEQFF. The DNA of the CDR3 is TGCAGTGCTAGAGAAGTGCCTAGGCCTGGGGGCAATGAGCAGTTCTTC.

Concerning this clonotype: The junction differs from germline at one of its ends, possibly a read error. This chain links TRBV5-1 with TRBJ1-3; D not resolved. CDR3 length: 13 amino acids. From germline, CDR1 is SGHRS and CDR2 YFSETQ. Here the CDR3 DNA reads TGCGCCAGCAGCTTGAGCTCTGGAAACATCATATATTTT. Its protein is CASSLSSGNIIYF.

The chain employs TRBV9 and TRBJ2-2; the match to TRBD1 covers 8 bases. Germline CDR1 is SGDLS and CDR2 is YYNGEE. The ends lost 3 bases at V and 3 bases at J; junction bases unmatched: 4. The CDR3 extends over 15 amino acids. The CDR3 DNA follows: TGTGCCAGCAGCGGAAACAGGGGGGACACCGGGGAGCTGTTTTTT. As protein: CASSGNRGDTGELFF.